The TCR beta chain under discussion was sequenced for a study of CD8+ T cells in alopecia areata. The V gene's germline CDR1 is MNHEY and CDR2 SMNVEV (reference sequence). Trimming removed 6 bases at V and 4 bases at J, with 10 bases between. CDR3 length: 14 amino acids. Once RNA had been extracted, it was reverse transcribed into cDNA to act as the sequencing template. The data were produced by immunoSEQ multiplex PCR, yet TCRdb's version contains in-frame clones alone and is incomplete. The sample carries 150,000 to 180,000 clones, about 50% recorded once. The receptor's source is a human donor with alopecia areata. The material sequenced was CD8+ T cells sorted from blood, taken at week 0. V usage is TRBV27 and J usage is TRBJ2-6; D is unresolved. CDR3 protein: CASRLSSGANVLTF. The DNA for the CDR3 is TGTGCCAGCAGGCTGAGCTCCGGGGCCAACGTCCTGACTTTC.